One T cell receptor (beta chain) is described in this entry. Its target is not known. The data belong to a study of graft-versus-host responses after intestinal transplantation. Turning to the study itself: Each transplant was multivisceral, liver-intestinal, or isolated intestinal. Induction with anti-thymocyte globulin, then tacrolimus and steroids for roughly 3 years, was given to all recipients.

Study results and limitations: Allografts carried high graft-versus-host to host-versus-graft clonal ratios in patients having graft-donor T cell macrochimerism. GvH clones were found in recipient marrow; some appeared first in ileum or blood.

Sequencing was performed with immunoSEQ multiplex PCR; in TCRdb, only in-frame clones are kept and a portion is missing. The sample has tens of thousands of clones, approximately 88% seen once. This CDR3 region has 15 residues. The chain is built from TRBV12-2 and TRBJ2-7; TRBD1 is taken as the D call from the table, unchecked against the DNA. TRBV12-2 is a recognized pseudogene. The TCR sequence derives from a human donor who received an intestinal transplant. The sample was unstimulated CD4+ T cells sorted from spleen or lymph node cells, taken before intestinal transplant. The CDR3: CASRLGQRGGYEQYF. CDR3 nucleotides: TGTGCAAGTCGCTTAGGACAGCGAGGGGGCTACGAGCAGTACTTC.